This T cell receptor (beta chain) was identified during a study of T cells in women clearing cervical HPV infection (dated by TCRdb to the late 2010s). Turning to the overall study: The cases were 25 or so women with histologically confirmed HPV16-related CIN3 or worse, and 2 of these cases were invasive cancers. For cases, the median interval between lesion detection and blood sampling was roughly 150 days, with an interquartile range of about 85 to 210 days. In the parent cohort, fewer than 13,000 women aged 18 or older were enrolled in Guanacaste, Costa Rica, during 1993 to 1994 and were followed for roughly 7 years. An exploratory proof-of-principle case-control study, nested within the Guanacaste HPV Natural History Study in Costa Rica, was conducted to compare TCR repertoires across cervical HPV16 outcomes. The 25 controls were women who cleared a single incident HPV16 infection within 12 months without developing precancer or cancer. HLA typing was available for only a few women, so HLA type could not be excluded as a confounder. Blood from cases was collected at the visit where the lesion was first found, while blood from controls was collected once the infection could no longer be detected. Five blinded duplicates per group were added as quality controls, so that 60 or so samples were obtained: some 50 participants and about 10 replicates. Cases were matched to controls by age within five years and by the year the sample was collected. Cases had a median age of 34 years and controls had a median age of around 40, with no significant differences in baseline characteristics. Study-level results and caveats: Because T-cell numbers per sample were unknown, differences in richness could reflect varying T-cell content rather than repertoire biology. By combining richness with V gene abundances, random forest classifiers separated cases from controls with an estimated AUC of roughly 0.8. TCR repertoire richness was significantly higher in CIN3+ cases than in controls across sequencing depths, while evenness did not differ. The cross-sectional design could not show whether the associations came before the infection or were a result of it, and neither effector/memory subsets nor HPV-specific T cells were isolated. Lower TRBV6-7 relative abundance was observed in cases than in controls (around 0.11% versus 0.15%; Bonferroni P = 0.0008).

TCR beta CDR3 regions were amplified by multiplex PCR using the immunoSEQ assay from an average of around 1,200 ng genomic DNA per sample. To correct primer bias, the assay used a complete synthetic TCR repertoire to set an amplification baseline. The amplicons were sequenced using the Illumina platform. Per the source publication's procedure: Error correction of the sequences involved clustering with frequency ratios plus a modified nearest-neighbor algorithm, after which the sequences were analyzed in the immunoSEQ Analyzer using IMGT gene definitions. At each rarefaction depth, TCR richness and evenness were averaged over 20 rarefaction repeats, and samples with fewer sequences than the depth were excluded. Wilcoxon rank sum tests with FDR correction were used to compare relative abundances of V, D and J genes between the groups. In the blinded duplicates, the intraclass correlation was about 96% for TCR richness and averaged about 80% across around 66 gene segments. The table was pulled from immuneACCESS by TCRdb, which kept in-frame rearrangements only. Such tables lose some clones; where checked, under half of the loss comes from unresolved V genes, and the rest has no known cause. From that table come the V and J calls and clone size; the DNA was used to work out D and trimming. In this sample's table one finds about 31,000 clones. Jointly, the top ten make up 2.5% to 3.5% of the sample.

Points on this clone: Its antigen has not been determined. Coverage ceases 3 residues before the CDR3 finishes, and the germline J gene fills in the end.

Every participant had a single incident cervical HPV16 infection, and women with prevalent HPV16 infections were excluded. Cervical HPV DNA was detected by MY09/MY11 PCR and genotyped by dot-blot hybridization. Approximately 15 mL of heparinized blood were centrifuged, and the buffy coat was aliquoted, frozen at -30°C, then stored at -80°C. QIAGEN kits were used to extract genomic DNA from the buffy coat specimens. After removal of 5 bases from V and 5 bases from J, the junction retains 6 bases not matched to a gene. CDR1 and CDR2 (PRHDT, FYEKMQ) derive from the germline V gene (reference sequence). The CDR3 covers 14 residues, taking in both the cysteine and the phenylalanine. Sequencing covers 33 bases of the CDR3, shown here with the frame starting at base 1.

This chain is built from TRBV13 and TRBJ2-7; 10 of the junction bases match TRBD1. This TCR came from a woman between 18 and 69 years old with a cervical HPV16 infection that either progressed to CIN3+ or cleared (not recorded which). Source material: blood buffy coat. CDR3 bases read: TGTGCCAGCAGCCCGGGACAGGGGACGGACGAG. The encoded protein is CASSPGQGTDE. In full, the CDR3 reads CASSPGQGTDEQYF.